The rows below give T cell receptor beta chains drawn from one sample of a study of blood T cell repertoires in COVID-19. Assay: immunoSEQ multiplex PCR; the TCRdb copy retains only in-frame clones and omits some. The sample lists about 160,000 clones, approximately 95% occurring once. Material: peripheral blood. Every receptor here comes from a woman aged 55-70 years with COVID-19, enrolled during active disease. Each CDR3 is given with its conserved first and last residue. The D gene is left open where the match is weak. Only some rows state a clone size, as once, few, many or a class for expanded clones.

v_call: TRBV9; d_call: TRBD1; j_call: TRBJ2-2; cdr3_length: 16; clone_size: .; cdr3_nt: TGTGCCAGCAGTTACTCGAACAGGGGGAACACCGGGGAGCTGTTTTTT; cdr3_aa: CASSYSNRGNTGELFF
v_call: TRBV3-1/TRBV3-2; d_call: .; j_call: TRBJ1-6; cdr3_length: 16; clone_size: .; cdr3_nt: TGTGCCAGCAGCCTACTGGGGGAAGGGACACGTTCACCCCTCCACTTT; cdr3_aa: CASSLLGEGTRSPLHF
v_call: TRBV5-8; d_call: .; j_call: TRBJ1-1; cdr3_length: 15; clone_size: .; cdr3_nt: TGTGCCAGCAGCTTGATGAGCGGGGTGAACACTGAAGCTTTCTTT; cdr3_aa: CASSLMSGVNTEAFF
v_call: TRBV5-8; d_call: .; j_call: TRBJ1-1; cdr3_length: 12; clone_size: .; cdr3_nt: TGTGCCAGCGCAGGGATGAACACTGAAGCTTTCTTT; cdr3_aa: CASAGMNTEAFF
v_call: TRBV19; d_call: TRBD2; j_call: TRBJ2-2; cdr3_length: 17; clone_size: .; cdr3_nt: TGTGCCAGTAGCCCTGCGGGGCGGGGGAAGAACACCGGGGAGCTGTTTTTT; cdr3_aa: CASSPAGRGKNTGELFF
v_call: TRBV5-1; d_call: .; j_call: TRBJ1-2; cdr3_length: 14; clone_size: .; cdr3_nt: TGCGCCAGCAGCTTGGTGGGGAGCCAGAGGGGCTACACCTTC; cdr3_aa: CASSLVGSQRGYTF
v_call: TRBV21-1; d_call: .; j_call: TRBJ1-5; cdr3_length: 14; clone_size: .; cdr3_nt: TGTGCCAGCACTCGGGGGTCAGGGCTACAGCCCCAGCATTTT; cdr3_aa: CASTRGSGLQPQHF
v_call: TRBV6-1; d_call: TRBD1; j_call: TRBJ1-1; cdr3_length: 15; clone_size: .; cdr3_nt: TGTGCCAGCAGTGAAGCTTGGGCAGGGGGCCCTGAAGCTTTCTTT; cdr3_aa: CASSEAWAGGPEAFF
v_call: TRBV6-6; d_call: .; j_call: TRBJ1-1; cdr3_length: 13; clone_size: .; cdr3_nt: TGTGCCAGCAGTTACGGACAGAACACTGAAGCTTTCTTT; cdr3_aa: CASSYGQNTEAFF
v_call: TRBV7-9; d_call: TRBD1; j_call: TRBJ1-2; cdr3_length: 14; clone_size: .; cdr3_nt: TGTGCCAGCAGCCGGGACAGGGGGAAACTTGGCTACACCTTC; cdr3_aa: CASSRDRGKLGYTF
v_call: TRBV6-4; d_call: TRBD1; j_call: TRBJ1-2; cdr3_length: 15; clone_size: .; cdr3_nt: TGTGCCAGCAGAGACACAGGGGGGACCCTCTATGGCTACACCTTC; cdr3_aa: CASRDTGGTLYGYTF
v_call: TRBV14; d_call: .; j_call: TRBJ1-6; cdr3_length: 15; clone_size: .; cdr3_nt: TGTGCCAGCAGAGAGGGGGGGGAAATAGGGTCACCCCTCCACTTT; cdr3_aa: CASREGGEIGSPLHF
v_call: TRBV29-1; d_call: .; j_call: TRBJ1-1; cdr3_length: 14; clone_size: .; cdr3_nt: TGCAGCGTTGACAGGACAGAATTGAACACTGAAGCTTTCTTT; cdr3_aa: CSVDRTELNTEAFF
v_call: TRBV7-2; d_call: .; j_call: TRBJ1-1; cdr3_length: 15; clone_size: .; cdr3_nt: TGTGCCAGCAGCTTAGTAGGACAGCCGAACACTGAAGCTTTCTTT; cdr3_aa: CASSLVGQPNTEAFF
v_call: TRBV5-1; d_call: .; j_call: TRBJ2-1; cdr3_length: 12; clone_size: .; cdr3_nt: TGCGCCAGCAGCCTGGTATACAATGAGCAGTTCTTC; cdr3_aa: CASSLVYNEQFF
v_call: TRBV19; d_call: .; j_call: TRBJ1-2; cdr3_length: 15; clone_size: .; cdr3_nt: TGTGCCAGTAGTATAAATCCCAGGGGTACCTATGGCTACACCTTC; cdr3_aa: CASSINPRGTYGYTF
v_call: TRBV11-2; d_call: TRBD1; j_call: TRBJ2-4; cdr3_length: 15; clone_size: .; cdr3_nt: TGTGCCAGCAGCCTAATGGGACAGGGGAGCAACATTCAGTACTTC; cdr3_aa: CASSLMGQGSNIQYF
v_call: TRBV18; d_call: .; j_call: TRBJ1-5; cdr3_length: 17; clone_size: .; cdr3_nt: TGTGCCAGCTCACTGCTTACAGTGGGCCGTAGCAATCAGCCCCAGCATTTT; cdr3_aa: CASSLLTVGRSNQPQHF
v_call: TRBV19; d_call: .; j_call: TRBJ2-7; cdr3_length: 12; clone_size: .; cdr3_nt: TGTGCCAGTAGAGACAGGTTACGCGAGCAGTACTTC; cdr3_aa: CASRDRLREQYF
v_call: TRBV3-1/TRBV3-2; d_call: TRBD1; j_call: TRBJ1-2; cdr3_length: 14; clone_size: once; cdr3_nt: TGTGCCAGCAGCCGACGACAGGGCTACTATGGCTACACCTTC; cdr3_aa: CASSRRQGYYGYTF